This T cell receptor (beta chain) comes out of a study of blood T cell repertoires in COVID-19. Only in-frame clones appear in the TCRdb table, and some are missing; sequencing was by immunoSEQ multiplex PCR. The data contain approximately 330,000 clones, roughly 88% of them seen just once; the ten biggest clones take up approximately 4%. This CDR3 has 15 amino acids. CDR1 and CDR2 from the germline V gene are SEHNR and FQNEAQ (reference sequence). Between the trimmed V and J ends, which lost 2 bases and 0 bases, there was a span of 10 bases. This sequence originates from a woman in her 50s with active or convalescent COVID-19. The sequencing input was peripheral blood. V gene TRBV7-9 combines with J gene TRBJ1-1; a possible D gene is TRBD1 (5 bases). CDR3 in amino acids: CASSLQDTMNTEAFF. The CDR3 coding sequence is TGTGCCAGCAGCTTACAGGACACCATGAACACTGAAGCTTTCTTT.